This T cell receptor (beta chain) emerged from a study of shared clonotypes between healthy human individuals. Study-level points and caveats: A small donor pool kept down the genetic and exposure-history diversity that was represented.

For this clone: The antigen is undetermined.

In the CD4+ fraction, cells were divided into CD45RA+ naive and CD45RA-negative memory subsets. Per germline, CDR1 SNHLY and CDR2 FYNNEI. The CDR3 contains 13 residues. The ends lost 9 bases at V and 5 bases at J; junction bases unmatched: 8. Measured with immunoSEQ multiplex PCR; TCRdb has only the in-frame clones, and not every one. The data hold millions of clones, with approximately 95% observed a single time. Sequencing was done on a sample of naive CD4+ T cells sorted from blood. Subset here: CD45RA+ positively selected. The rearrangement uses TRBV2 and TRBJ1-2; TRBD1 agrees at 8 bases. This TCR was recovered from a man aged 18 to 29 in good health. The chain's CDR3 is CASPTGADYGYTF. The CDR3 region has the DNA TGTGCCAGTCCGACAGGGGCCGATTATGGCTACACCTTC.